These T cell receptor beta chains were read from a single sample in a study of OX40 agonist ivuxolimab in advanced cancers. Profiling relied on immunoSEQ multiplex PCR, and the TCRdb table lists in-frame clones only, not all of them. The sample has about 14,000 clones, just under 80% seen once; the top ten hold roughly 13%. The starting material was CD4+ or CD8+ T cells sorted from blood, obtained in a trial of the OX40 agonist ivuxolimab. The receptor source for this set is an adult with an advanced solid tumor such as melanoma, head and neck, liver or kidney cancer. Each CDR3 is given with its conserved first and last residue. The D gene is left open where the match is weak. Only some rows state a clone size, as once, few, many or a class for expanded clones.

length: 13
D: -
size: -
J: TRBJ1-5
V: TRBV28
DNA: TGTGCCAGCAGTTTAAGTGGCAATCAGCCCCAGCATTTT
CDR3: CASSLSGNQPQHF

length: 12
D: -
size: -
J: TRBJ1-2
V: TRBV6-6
DNA: TGTGCCGGGGGAGGGCCCCACTATGGCTACACCTTC
CDR3: CAGGGPHYGYTF

length: 15
D: TRBD2
size: -
J: TRBJ2-1
V: TRBV7-3
DNA: TGTGCCAGCAGCTTAATCGCGGGAGGGATAAATGAGCAGTTCTTC
CDR3: CASSLIAGGINEQFF

length: 17
D: -
size: -
J: TRBJ2-1
V: TRBV7-6
DNA: TGTGCCAGCAGCTTAGCATCGGCGGACCCCAGCGGGCCGGAGCAGTTCTTC
CDR3: CASSLASADPSGPEQFF

length: 15
D: TRBD1
size: -
J: TRBJ2-7
V: TRBV10-2
DNA: TGCGCCAGCACCACACGGGACAGCTGGTCCTACGAGCAGTACTTC
CDR3: CASTTRDSWSYEQYF

length: 17
D: -
size: -
J: TRBJ2-6
V: TRBV7-7
DNA: TGTGCCAGCAGCATTATAATGCCACAAAGTCGGGCCAACGTCCTGACTTTC
CDR3: CASSIIMPQSRANVLTF

length: 15
D: -
size: -
J: TRBJ2-6
V: TRBV6-5
DNA: TGTGCCAGCAGTAAGGACAGTTCAGGGGCCAACGTCCTGACTTTC
CDR3: CASSKDSSGANVLTF

length: 11
D: -
size: -
J: TRBJ1-3
V: TRBV2
DNA: TGTGCCAGCAGGGCTGGAAACACCATATATTTT
CDR3: CASRAGNTIYF

length: 15
D: -
size: -
J: TRBJ2-7
V: TRBV9
DNA: TGTGCCAGCAGCGTAGACGGGGGAGGGGGCTACGAGCAGTACTTC
CDR3: CASSVDGGGGYEQYF

length: 14
D: -
size: -
J: TRBJ1-1
V: TRBV6-1
DNA: TGTGCCAGCAGTGACTCCTTCCGGGGCACTGAAGCTTTCTTT
CDR3: CASSDSFRGTEAFF

length: 16
D: TRBD2
size: -
J: TRBJ2-3
V: TRBV4-2
DNA: TGTGCCAGCAGCCAAGAAACCAGCGGGGGGCCTTATACGCAGTATTTT
CDR3: CASSQETSGGPYTQYF

length: 16
D: TRBD2
size: -
J: TRBJ2-1
V: TRBV7-6
DNA: TGTGCCAGCACTAGCGGGCCCTTGGGTTTCTACAATGAGCAGTTCTTC
CDR3: CASTSGPLGFYNEQFF

length: 14
D: TRBD1
size: -
J: TRBJ2-7
V: TRBV11-1
DNA: TGTGCCAGCAGCTTTTCCGGGACAGGATACGAGCAGTACTTC
CDR3: CASSFSGTGYEQYF

length: 15
D: TRBD1
size: -
J: TRBJ1-6
V: TRBV6-1
DNA: TGTGCCAGCAGTGAGCGACAGGGGTCGAGTTCACCCCTCCACTTT
CDR3: CASSERQGSSSPLHF

length: 14
D: -
size: once
J: TRBJ1-5
V: TRBV7-2
DNA: TGTGCCAGCAGCGTAGACGGTTACAATCAGCCCCAGCATTTT
CDR3: CASSVDGYNQPQHF

length: 14
D: TRBD1
size: -
J: TRBJ2-3
V: TRBV7-3
DNA: TGTGCCAGCAGTCACAGGGGGGGCACAGATACGCAGTATTTT
CDR3: CASSHRGGTDTQYF

length: 15
D: -
size: -
J: TRBJ1-5
V: TRBV30
DNA: TGTGCCTGGAGTACTGGCACAGGGCTAAATCAGCCCCAGCATTTT
CDR3: CAWSTGTGLNQPQHF

length: 12
D: -
size: -
J: TRBJ2-2
V: TRBV5-5
DNA: TGTGCCAGCAGCTCCGACACCGGGGAGCTGTTTTTT
CDR3: CASSSDTGELFF

length: 17
D: -
size: -
J: TRBJ2-7
V: TRBV19
DNA: TGTGCCAGTAGTCTCGGACGGCTTGAGAGGGGTGGGAACGAGCAGTACTTC
CDR3: CASSLGRLERGGNEQYF

length: 13
D: -
size: -
J: TRBJ2-2
V: TRBV29-1
DNA: TGCAGCGTACAACAGGAGAACACCGGGGAGCTGTTTTTT
CDR3: CSVQQENTGELFF

length: 12
D: -
size: -
J: TRBJ2-1
V: TRBV5-4
DNA: TGTGCCAGCAGCTTGGTTGGGGATGAGCAGTTCTTC
CDR3: CASSLVGDEQFF

length: 12
D: -
size: -
J: TRBJ2-3
V: TRBV19
DNA: TGTGCCAGTAGTATGATCCCAGATACGCAGTATTTT
CDR3: CASSMIPDTQYF

length: 13
D: TRBD1
size: -
J: TRBJ2-7
V: TRBV5-4
DNA: TGTGCCAGCAGCACGGGACAGCCCTACGAGCAGTACTTC
CDR3: CASSTGQPYEQYF

length: 13
D: -
size: -
J: TRBJ2-7
V: TRBV7-2
DNA: TGTGCCAGCAGCTTAATGGGCTCCTACGAGCAGTACTTC
CDR3: CASSLMGSYEQYF

length: 13
D: -
size: once
J: TRBJ1-5
V: TRBV5-5
DNA: TGTGCCAGCAGCTACACCGGGGCCCAGCCCCAGCATTTT
CDR3: CASSYTGAQPQHF

length: 18
D: TRBD2
size: -
J: TRBJ2-1
V: TRBV11-2
DNA: TGTGCCAGCAGCTTAGCCGGGACTAGCGGGGGGAGGGGCAATGAGCAGTTCTTC
CDR3: CASSLAGTSGGRGNEQFF

length: 15
D: TRBD1
size: -
J: TRBJ2-7
V: TRBV12-5
DNA: TGTGCTAGTGGCTCGGGACAGGGGTCGTACTACGAGCAGTACTTC
CDR3: CASGSGQGSYYEQYF

length: 14
D: -
size: -
J: TRBJ1-1
V: TRBV14
DNA: TGTGCCAGCAGCCAAGATAGGGTCAATACTGAAGCTTTCTTT
CDR3: CASSQDRVNTEAFF

length: 11
D: -
size: medium-sized
J: TRBJ2-7
V: TRBV10-3
DNA: TGTGCCATCATATCTGGGTACGAGCAGTACTTC
CDR3: CAIISGYEQYF

length: 12
D: -
size: -
J: TRBJ2-3
V: TRBV9
DNA: TGTGCCAGCAGCGCAAATCTAGATACGCAGTATTTT
CDR3: CASSANLDTQYF

length: 14
D: TRBD2
size: -
J: TRBJ2-1
V: TRBV27
DNA: TGTGCCAGCAGTACTAGCGGGAGCTACAATGAGCAGTTCTTC
CDR3: CASSTSGSYNEQFF

length: 13
D: -
size: -
J: TRBJ1-1
V: TRBV6-5
DNA: TGTGCCAGCAGTCCCGAGGTGAGCCCCGGAGCTTTCTTT
CDR3: CASSPEVSPGAFF

length: 13
D: -
size: -
J: TRBJ2-1
V: TRBV7-8
DNA: TGTGCCAGTGGGTTAGGGGTCTACAATGAGCAGTTCTTC
CDR3: CASGLGVYNEQFF

length: 12
D: TRBD1
size: -
J: TRBJ1-2
V: TRBV29-1
DNA: TGCAGCGTTGAAGGCTTAGGGGGCGGTTACACCTTC
CDR3: CSVEGLGGGYTF

length: 11
D: -
size: -
J: TRBJ1-1
V: TRBV6-6
DNA: TGTGCCAGCAGTGCGAGCCCTGAAGCTTTCTTT
CDR3: CASSASPEAFF

length: 15
D: TRBD1
size: -
J: TRBJ1-1
V: TRBV5-1
DNA: TGCGCCAGCAGCCCTTCGGGGCAGGGGGGCACTGAAGCTTTCTTT
CDR3: CASSPSGQGGTEAFF

length: 16
D: -
size: -
J: TRBJ2-2
V: TRBV30
DNA: TGTGCCTGGACACCACGTTCCCTAGGGGACACCGGGGAGCTGTTTTTT
CDR3: CAWTPRSLGDTGELFF

length: 15
D: TRBD2
size: -
J: TRBJ2-5
V: TRBV5-4
DNA: TGTGCCAGCAGCTTGGCGGTAGCGGGGGAAGAGACCCAGTACTTC
CDR3: CASSLAVAGEETQYF

length: 12
D: -
size: -
J: TRBJ2-5
V: TRBV21-1
DNA: TGTGCCAGCCCCCCGAAGGGAGAGACCCAGTACTTC
CDR3: CASPPKGETQYF

length: 15
D: -
size: few
J: TRBJ2-5
V: TRBV5-4
DNA: TGTGCCAGCAGCTTTTTCCAGGCCCTGGAAGAGACCCAGTACTTC
CDR3: CASSFFQALEETQYF

length: 15
D: -
size: -
J: TRBJ1-1
V: TRBV28
DNA: TGTGCCAGCAGTTGGGGGGGGCGTTCGAACACTGAAGCTTTCTTT
CDR3: CASSWGGRSNTEAFF

length: 15
D: TRBD1
size: -
J: TRBJ2-7
V: TRBV9
DNA: TGTGCCAGCAGCGTAGCACAGGGGGATTTCTACGAGCAGTACTTC
CDR3: CASSVAQGDFYEQYF

length: 15
D: -
size: -
J: TRBJ1-1
V: TRBV10-3
DNA: TGTGCCATGGGCGGGAACGGACAGACGAACACTGAAGCTTTCTTT
CDR3: CAMGGNGQTNTEAFF

length: 14
D: TRBD2
size: -
J: TRBJ2-3
V: TRBV6-1
DNA: TGTGCCAGCATTCCGGGACTAGGCACAGATACGCAGTATTTT
CDR3: CASIPGLGTDTQYF

length: 14
D: -
size: medium-sized
J: TRBJ1-4
V: TRBV5-6
DNA: TGTGCCAGCAGCTTGCGGACGGAGGGTGAAAAACTGTTTTTT
CDR3: CASSLRTEGEKLFF

length: 17
D: TRBD1
size: -
J: TRBJ2-2
V: TRBV27
DNA: TGTGCCAGCAGCATAGACGGGGACAGGGAGTATGGCGGGGAGCTGTTTTTT
CDR3: CASSIDGDREYGGELFF

length: 16
D: TRBD2
size: -
J: TRBJ2-7
V: TRBV4-2
DNA: TGTGCCAGCAGCCAAGAGACTAGCGGGGGGCCCTACGAGCAGTACTTC
CDR3: CASSQETSGGPYEQYF

length: 14
D: TRBD1
size: -
J: TRBJ2-7
V: TRBV7-6
DNA: TGTGCCAGCAGCGCTGGACAGGGGGCGTACGAGCAGTACTTC
CDR3: CASSAGQGAYEQYF

length: 14
D: TRBD2
size: -
J: TRBJ2-2
V: TRBV15
DNA: TGTGCCACCAGTAGCGGGGGGGGCCCCGGGGAGCTGTTTTTT
CDR3: CATSSGGGPGELFF

length: 13
D: -
size: -
J: TRBJ2-2
V: TRBV7-9
DNA: TGTGCCAGCAGCCAGGGGGGCACCGGGGAGCTGTTTTTT
CDR3: CASSQGGTGELFF

length: 12
D: -
size: -
J: TRBJ1-6
V: TRBV13
DNA: TGTGCCAGCAGCTTAGGAGGGACACCCCTCCACTTT
CDR3: CASSLGGTPLHF

length: 15
D: -
size: -
J: TRBJ1-3
V: TRBV30
DNA: TGTGCCTGGAGTGGCACAGGGAGCTCTGGAAACACCATATATTTT
CDR3: CAWSGTGSSGNTIYF

length: 13
D: -
size: -
J: TRBJ2-1
V: TRBV29-1
DNA: TGCAGCGGGCTGGGGTTGTCCTACAATGAGCAGTTCTTC
CDR3: CSGLGLSYNEQFF

length: 16
D: TRBD2
size: -
J: TRBJ2-1
V: TRBV7-9
DNA: TGTGCCAGCAGCGCCTCGACTAGCGGGGGGAAGAATGAGCAGTTCTTC
CDR3: CASSASTSGGKNEQFF

length: 13
D: -
size: few
J: TRBJ2-1
V: TRBV7-2
DNA: TGTGCCAGCAGCCTGAAGTGGGACAATGAGCAGTTCTTC
CDR3: CASSLKWDNEQFF

length: 15
D: TRBD2
size: -
J: TRBJ2-1
V: TRBV18
DNA: TGTGCCAGCTCACTATATAGCGGGACCGTTAATGAGCAGTTCTTC
CDR3: CASSLYSGTVNEQFF

length: 14
D: -
size: -
J: TRBJ1-5
V: TRBV29-1
DNA: TGCAGCGCCTCAAATGGGGGGGGAAATCAGCCCCAGCATTTT
CDR3: CSASNGGGNQPQHF

length: 14
D: TRBD1
size: -
J: TRBJ1-6
V: TRBV6-1
DNA: TGTGCCAGCAGTGAGGACAGGTTCCGCTCACCCCTCCACTTT
CDR3: CASSEDRFRSPLHF

length: 15
D: TRBD1
size: few
J: TRBJ1-4
V: TRBV6-1
DNA: TGTGCCAGCAGCCCCACAGGGGGCTCAGGAGAAAAACTGTTTTTT
CDR3: CASSPTGGSGEKLFF